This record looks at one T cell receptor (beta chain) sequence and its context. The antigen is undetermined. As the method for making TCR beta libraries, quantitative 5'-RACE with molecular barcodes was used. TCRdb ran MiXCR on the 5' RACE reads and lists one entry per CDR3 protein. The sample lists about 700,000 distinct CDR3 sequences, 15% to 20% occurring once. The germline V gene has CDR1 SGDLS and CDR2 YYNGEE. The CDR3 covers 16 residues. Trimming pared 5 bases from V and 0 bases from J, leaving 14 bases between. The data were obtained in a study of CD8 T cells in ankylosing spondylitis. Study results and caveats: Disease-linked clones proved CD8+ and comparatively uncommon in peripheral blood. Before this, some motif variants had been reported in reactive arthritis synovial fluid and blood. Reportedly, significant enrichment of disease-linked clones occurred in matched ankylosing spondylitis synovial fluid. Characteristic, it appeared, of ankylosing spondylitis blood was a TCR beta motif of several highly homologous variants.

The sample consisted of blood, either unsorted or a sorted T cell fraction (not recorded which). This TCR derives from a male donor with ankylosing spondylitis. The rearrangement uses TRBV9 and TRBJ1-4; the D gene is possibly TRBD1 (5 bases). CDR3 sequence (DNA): TGTGCCAGCAGTTCAGGGAGGGAACCAACTAATGAAAAACTGTTTTTT. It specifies CASSSGREPTNEKLFF. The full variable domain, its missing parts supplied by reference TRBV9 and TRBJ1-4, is DSGVTQTPKHLITATGQRVTLRCSPRSGDLSVYWYQQSLDQGLQFLIQYYNGEERAKGNILERFSAQQFPDLHSELNLSSLELGDSALYFCASSSGREPTNEKLFFGSGTQLSVL.